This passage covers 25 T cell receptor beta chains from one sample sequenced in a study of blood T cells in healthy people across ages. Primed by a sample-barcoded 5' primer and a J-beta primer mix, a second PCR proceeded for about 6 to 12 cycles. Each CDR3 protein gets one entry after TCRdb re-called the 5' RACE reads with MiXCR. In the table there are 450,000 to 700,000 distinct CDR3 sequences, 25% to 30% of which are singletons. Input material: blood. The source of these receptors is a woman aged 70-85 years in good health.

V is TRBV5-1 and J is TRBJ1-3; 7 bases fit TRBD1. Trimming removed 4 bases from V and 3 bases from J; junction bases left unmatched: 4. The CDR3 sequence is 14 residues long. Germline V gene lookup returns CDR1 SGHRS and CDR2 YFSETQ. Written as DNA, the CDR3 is TGCGCCAGCAGCCCAGGGGGGAATGGAAACACCATATATTTT. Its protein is CASSPGGNGNTIYF.

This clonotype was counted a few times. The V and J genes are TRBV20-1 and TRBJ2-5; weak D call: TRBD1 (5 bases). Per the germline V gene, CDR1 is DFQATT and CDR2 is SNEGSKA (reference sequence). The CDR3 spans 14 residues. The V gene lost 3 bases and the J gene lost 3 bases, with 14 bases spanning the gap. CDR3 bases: TGCAGTGCTAGTCTGGCAGGGTGGGAAGAGACCCAGTACTTC. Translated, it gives CSASLAGWEETQYF.

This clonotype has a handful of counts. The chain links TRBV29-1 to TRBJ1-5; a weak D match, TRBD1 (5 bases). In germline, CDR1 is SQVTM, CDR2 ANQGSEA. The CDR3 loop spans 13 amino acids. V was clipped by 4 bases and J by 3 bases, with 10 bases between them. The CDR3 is CSVAGNLNQPQHF. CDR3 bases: TGCAGCGTTGCAGGGAACCTCAATCAGCCCCAGCATTTT.

DNA for the CDR3: TGTGCCAGCAGTCCGCGGGGGGACTACACCGGGGAGCTGTTTTTT. It encodes CASSPRGDYTGELFF. The chain combines TRBV7-9 with TRBJ2-2; 8 bases line up with TRBD2. There are 15 residues in the CDR3. V lost 6 bases and J lost 3; bases outside the gene matches: 6. The germline gives CDR1 SEHNR, CDR2 FQNEAQ (reference sequence).

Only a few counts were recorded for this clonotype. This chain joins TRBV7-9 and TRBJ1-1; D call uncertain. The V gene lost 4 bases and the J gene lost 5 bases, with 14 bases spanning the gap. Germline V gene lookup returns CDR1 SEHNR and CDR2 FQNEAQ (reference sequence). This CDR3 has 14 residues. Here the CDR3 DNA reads TGTGCCAGCAGCTCGCGGACCCTGACGACTGAAGCTTTCTTT. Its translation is CASSSRTLTTEAFF.

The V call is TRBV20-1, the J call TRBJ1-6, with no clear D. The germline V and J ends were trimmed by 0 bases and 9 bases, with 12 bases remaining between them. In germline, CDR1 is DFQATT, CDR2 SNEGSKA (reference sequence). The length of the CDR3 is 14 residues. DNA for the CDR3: TGCAGTGCTAGAGATCGCCGGCCGGGTTCACCCCTCCACTTT. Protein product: CSARDRRPGSPLHF.

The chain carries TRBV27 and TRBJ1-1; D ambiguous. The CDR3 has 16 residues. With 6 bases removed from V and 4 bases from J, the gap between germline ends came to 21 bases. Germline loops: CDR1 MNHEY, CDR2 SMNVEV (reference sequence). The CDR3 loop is CASRQRPTVYTTEAFF. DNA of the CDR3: TGTGCCAGCAGACAAAGGCCGACCGTTTATACCACTGAAGCTTTCTTT.

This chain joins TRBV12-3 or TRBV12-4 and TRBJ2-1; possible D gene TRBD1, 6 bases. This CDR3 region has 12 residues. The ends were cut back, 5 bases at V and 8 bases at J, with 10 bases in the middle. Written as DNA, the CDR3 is TGTGCCAGCAGTACAGGGATGTATGAGCAGTTCTTC. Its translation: CASSTGMYEQFF.

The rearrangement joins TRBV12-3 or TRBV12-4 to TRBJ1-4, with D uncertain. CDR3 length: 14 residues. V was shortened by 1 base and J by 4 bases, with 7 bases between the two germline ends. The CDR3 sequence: CASSLGHGNEKLFF. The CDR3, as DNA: TGTGCCAGCAGTTTAGGTCATGGTAATGAAAAACTGTTTTTT.

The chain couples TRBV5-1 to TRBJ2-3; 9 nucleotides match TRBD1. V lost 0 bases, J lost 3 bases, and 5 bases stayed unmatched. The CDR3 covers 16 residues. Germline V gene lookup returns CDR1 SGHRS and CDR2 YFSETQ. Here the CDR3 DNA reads TGCGCCAGCAGCTTGGAAGGAGGACAGGGGACAGATACGCAGTATTTT. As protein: CASSLEGGQGTDTQYF.

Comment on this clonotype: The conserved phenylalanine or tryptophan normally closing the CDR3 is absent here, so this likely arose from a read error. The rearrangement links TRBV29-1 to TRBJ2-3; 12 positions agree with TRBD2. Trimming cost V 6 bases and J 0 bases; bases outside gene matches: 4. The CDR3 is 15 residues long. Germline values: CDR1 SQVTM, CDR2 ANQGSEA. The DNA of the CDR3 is TGCAGCGTCCTGCTAGCGGGGGGGAGCACAGATACGCAGTATCTT. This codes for CSVLLAGGSTDTQYL.

The CDR3 nucleotides read TGTGCCAGCAGCCCGGACGGACTTCCCACAGATACGCAGTATTTT. It translates to CASSPDGLPTDTQYF. The rearrangement uses TRBV7-9 and TRBJ2-3; perhaps TRBD2 as D (5 bases). Trimming cost V 5 bases and J 2 bases, with 14 bases left between them. In germline, CDR1 is SEHNR, CDR2 FQNEAQ (reference sequence). The CDR3 is 15 amino acids.

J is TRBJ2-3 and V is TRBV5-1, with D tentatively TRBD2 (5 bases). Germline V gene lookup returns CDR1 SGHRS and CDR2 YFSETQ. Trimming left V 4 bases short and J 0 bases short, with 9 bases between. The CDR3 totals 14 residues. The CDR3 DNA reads TGCGCCAGCAGCCCCGGGATAAGCACAGATACGCAGTATTTT. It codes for CASSPGISTDTQYF. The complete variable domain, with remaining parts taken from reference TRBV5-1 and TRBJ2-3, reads KAGVTQTPRYLIKTRGQQVTLSCSPISGHRSVSWYQQTPGQGLQFLFEYFSETQRNKGNFPGRFSGRQFSNSRSEMNVSTLELGDSALYLCASSPGISTDTQYFGPGTRLTVL.

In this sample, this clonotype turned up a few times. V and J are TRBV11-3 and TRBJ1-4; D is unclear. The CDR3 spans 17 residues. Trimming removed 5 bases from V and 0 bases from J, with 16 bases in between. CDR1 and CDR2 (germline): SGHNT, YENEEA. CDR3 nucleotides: TGTGCCAGCAGCCCCACGGGTGTCCGTTCAACTAATGAAAAACTGTTTTTT. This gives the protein CASSPTGVRSTNEKLFF. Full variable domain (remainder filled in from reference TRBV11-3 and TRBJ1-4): EAGVVQSPRYKIIEKKQPVAFWCNPISGHNTLYWYLQNLGQGPELLIRYENEEAVDDSQLPKDRFSAERLKGVDSTLKIQPAELGDSAVYLCASSPTGVRSTNEKLFFGSGTQLSVL.

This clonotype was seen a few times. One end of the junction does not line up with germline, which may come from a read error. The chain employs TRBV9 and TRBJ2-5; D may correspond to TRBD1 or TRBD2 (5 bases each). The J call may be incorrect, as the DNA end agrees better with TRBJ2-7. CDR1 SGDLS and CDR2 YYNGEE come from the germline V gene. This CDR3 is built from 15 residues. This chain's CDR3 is CASCVGGQGSYEQYF. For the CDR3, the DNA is TGTGCCAGCTGCGTTGGCGGGCAGGGCTCCTACGAGCAGTACTTC.

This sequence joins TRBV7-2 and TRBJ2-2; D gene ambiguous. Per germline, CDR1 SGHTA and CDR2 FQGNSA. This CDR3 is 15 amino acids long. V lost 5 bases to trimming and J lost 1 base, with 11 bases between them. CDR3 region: CASSRPSRNTGELFF. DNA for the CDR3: TGTGCCAGCAGCCGCCCCTCTAGGAACACCGGGGAGCTGTTTTTT.

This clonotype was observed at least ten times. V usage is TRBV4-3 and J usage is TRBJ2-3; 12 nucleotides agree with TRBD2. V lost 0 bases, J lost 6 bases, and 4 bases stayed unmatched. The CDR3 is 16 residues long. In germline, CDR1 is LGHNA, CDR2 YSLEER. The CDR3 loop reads CASSQETGLAGDTQYF. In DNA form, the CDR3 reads TGCGCCAGCAGCCAAGAGACAGGACTAGCGGGGGATACGCAGTATTTT.

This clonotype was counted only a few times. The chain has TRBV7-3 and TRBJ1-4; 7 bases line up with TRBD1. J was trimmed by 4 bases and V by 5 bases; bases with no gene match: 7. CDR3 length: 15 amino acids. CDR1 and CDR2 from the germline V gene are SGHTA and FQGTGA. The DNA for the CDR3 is TGTGCCAGCAGCGCATCGGGACAGTTTAATGAAAAACTGTTTTTT. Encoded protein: CASSASGQFNEKLFF.

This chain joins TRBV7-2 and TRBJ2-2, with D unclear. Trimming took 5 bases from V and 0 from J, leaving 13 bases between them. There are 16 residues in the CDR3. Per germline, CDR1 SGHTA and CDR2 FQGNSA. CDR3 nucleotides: TGTGCCAGCAGCCCGTTCCGGTTGACGAACACCGGGGAGCTGTTTTTT. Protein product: CASSPFRLTNTGELFF.

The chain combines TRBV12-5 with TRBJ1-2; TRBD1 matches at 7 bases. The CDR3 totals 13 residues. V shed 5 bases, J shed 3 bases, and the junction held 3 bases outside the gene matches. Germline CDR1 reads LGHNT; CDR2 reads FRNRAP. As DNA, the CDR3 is TGTGCTAGTGGTCCCGGACAGGACTATGGCTACACCTTC. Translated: CASGPGQDYGYTF.

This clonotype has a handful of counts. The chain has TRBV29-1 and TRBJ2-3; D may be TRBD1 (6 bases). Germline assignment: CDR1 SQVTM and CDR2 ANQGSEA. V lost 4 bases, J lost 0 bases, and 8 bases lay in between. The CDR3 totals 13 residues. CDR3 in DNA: TGCAGCGTTGGCAGGGGTAGCACAGATACGCAGTATTTT. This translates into CSVGRGSTDTQYF.

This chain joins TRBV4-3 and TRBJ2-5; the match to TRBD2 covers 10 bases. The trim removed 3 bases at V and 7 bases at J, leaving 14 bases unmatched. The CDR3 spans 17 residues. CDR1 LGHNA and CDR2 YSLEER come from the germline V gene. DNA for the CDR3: TGCGCCAGCAGCCAGAACCCACCTAGCGGGGGAGGAAGGACCCAGTACTTC. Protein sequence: CASSQNPPSGGGRTQYF.

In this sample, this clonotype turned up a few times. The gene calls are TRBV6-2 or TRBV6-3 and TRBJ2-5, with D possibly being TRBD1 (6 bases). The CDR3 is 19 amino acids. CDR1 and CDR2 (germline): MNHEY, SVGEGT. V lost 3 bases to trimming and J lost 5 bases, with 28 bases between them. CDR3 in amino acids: CASSYSVSSGTRNRETQYF. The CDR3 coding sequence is TGTGCCAGCAGTTATTCCGTATCATCCGGGACAAGGAATAGGGAGACCCAGTACTTC.

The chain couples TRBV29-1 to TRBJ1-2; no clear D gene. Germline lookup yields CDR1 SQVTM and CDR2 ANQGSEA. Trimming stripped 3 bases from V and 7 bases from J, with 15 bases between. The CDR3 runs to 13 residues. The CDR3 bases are TGCAGCGTTGATGAGCGTGCCCGAGGTGGCTACACCTTC. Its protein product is CSVDERARGGYTF.

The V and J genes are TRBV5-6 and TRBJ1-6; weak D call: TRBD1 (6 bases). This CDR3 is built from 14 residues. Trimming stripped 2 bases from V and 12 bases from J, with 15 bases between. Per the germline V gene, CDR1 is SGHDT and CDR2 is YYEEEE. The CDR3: CASSFGRGVGPLHF. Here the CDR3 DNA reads TGTGCCAGCAGCTTCGGCAGGGGAGTCGGACCCCTCCACTTT.